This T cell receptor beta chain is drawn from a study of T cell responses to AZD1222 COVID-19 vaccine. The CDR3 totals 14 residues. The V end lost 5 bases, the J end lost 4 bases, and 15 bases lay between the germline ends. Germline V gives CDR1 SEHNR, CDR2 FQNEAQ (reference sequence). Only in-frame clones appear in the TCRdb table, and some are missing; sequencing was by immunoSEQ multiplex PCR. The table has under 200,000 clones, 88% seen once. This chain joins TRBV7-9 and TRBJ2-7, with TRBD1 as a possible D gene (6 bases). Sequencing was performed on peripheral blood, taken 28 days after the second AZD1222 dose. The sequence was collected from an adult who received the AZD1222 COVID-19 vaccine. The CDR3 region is CASSLSDRIYEQYF. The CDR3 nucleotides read TGTGCCAGCAGCCTTTCGGACAGAATATACGAGCAGTACTTC.